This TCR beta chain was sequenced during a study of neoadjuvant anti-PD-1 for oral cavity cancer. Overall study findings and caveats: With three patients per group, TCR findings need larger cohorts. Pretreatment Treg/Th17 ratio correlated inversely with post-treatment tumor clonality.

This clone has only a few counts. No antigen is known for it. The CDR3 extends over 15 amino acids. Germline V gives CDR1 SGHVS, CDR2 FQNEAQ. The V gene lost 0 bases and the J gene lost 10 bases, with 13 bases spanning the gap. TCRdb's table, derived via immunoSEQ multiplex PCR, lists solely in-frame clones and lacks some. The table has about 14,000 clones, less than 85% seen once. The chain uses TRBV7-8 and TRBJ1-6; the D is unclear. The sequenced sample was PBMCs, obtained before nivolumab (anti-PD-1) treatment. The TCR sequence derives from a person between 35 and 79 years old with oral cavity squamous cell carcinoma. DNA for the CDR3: TGTGCCAGCAGCTTAGCTAGCCCTGGCAGGTCACCCCTCCACTTT. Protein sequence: CASSLASPGRSPLHF.